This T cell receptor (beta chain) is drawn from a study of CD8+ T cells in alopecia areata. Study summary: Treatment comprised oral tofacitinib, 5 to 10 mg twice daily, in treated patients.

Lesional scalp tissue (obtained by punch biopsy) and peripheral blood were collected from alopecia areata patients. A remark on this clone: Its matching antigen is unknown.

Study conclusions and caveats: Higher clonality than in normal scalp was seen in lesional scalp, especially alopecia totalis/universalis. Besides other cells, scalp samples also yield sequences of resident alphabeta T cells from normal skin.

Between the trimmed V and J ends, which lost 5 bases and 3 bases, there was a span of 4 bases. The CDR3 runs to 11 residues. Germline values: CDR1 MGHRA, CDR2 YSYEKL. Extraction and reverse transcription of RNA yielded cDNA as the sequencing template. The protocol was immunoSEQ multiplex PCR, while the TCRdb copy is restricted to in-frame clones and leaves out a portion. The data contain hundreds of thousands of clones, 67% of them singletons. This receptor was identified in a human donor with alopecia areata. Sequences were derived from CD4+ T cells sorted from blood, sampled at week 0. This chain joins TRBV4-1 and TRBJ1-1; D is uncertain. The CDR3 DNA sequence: TGCGCCAGCAGCAAGGACACTGAAGCTTTCTTT. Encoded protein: CASSKDTEAFF.